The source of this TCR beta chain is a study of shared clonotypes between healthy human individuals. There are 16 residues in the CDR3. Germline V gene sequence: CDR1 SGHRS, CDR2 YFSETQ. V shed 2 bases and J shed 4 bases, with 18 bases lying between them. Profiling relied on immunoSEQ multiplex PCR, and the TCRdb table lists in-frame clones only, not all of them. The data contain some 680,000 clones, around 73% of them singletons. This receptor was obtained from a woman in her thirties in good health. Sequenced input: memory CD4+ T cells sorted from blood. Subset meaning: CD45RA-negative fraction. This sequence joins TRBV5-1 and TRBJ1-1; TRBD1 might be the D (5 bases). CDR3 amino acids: CASSFRDRGGSTEAFF. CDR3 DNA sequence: TGCGCCAGCAGCTTCCGGGACCGAGGAGGGAGCACTGAAGCTTTCTTT.